This T cell receptor beta chain derives from a study of blood T cell repertoires in COVID-19. On the study more broadly: PBMCs, B-cell-depleted T cells, or T cells were the source of the cDNA or gDNA that made up the material.

In the authors' workflow: Estimated nucleated cell counts came from reference gene primer amplification. The data were produced by immunoSEQ multiplex PCR, yet TCRdb's version contains in-frame clones alone and is incomplete. V and J calls and clone size follow that table, whereas D and trimming were derived from the DNA. The sample includes around 200,000 clones, more than 75% of them seen just once. The CDR3 sequence is 17 residues long. V lost 0 bases and J 1 base, leaving 13 bases between the germline ends. Germline V lookup: CDR1 LGHDT, CDR2 YNNKEL (reference sequence). Sequencing was done on a sample of peripheral blood. The chain couples TRBV3-1 (or the pseudogene TRBV3-2) to TRBJ1-3; D is ambiguous. The sequence was collected from a person aged 65 to 85 with COVID-19, enrolled during active disease. The CDR3 spells CASSQDLSAWSGNTIYF. DNA of the CDR3: TGTGCCAGCAGCCAAGATTTGAGCGCATGGTCTGGAAACACCATATATTTT.